Listed below are T cell receptor beta chains from one sample, sequenced in a study of CD8 T cells in ankylosing spondylitis. TCRdb re-called the 5' RACE reads with MiXCR, one entry per CDR3 protein. The data hold approximately 260,000 distinct CDR3 sequences, with 18% observed a single time. Sequenced input: blood, either unsorted or a sorted T cell fraction (not recorded which). The receptors originated from a male donor with ankylosing spondylitis or in good health (not recorded which). Both conserved end residues are part of each CDR3. A D gene is named only where the DNA matches it firmly.

V gene	D gene	J gene	CDR3 protein
TRBV20-1	TRBD2	TRBJ2-7	CSAITGTRKYEQYF
TRBV4-1	TRBD2	TRBJ2-1	CASSQVMRRENNEQFF
TRBV4-2	.	TRBJ2-7	CAMSPGQPYEQYF
TRBV15	TRBD2	TRBJ2-1	CATSRVAGDYNEQFF
TRBV27	.	TRBJ1-1	CASSLTKNTEAFF
TRBV24-1	.	TRBJ2-1	CATSDINEQFF
TRBV11-1	TRBD2	TRBJ2-1	CASGPREGEQFF
TRBV29-1	.	TRBJ2-3	CSAESLATSTDTQYF
TRBV6-5	.	TRBJ1-1	CASSYLPGGPGTEAFF
TRBV29-1	TRBD2	TRBJ2-1	CSVGLRGSGINGQFF
TRBV5-1	.	TRBJ2-1	CASSLGLGGGIQNEQFF
TRBV29-1	TRBD1	TRBJ2-7	CSVEFMDRNYEQYF
TRBV20-1	.	TRBJ2-7	CSASSGRGDYEQYF
TRBV9	TRBD1	TRBJ2-7	CATNRAGGDEQYF
TRBV6-2/TRBV6-3	.	TRBJ2-1	CASSYDPYNEQFF
TRBV5-1	TRBD2	TRBJ2-1	CASSLVAGGVVEQFF
TRBV27	.	TRBJ2-3	CASSLTPGADTQYF